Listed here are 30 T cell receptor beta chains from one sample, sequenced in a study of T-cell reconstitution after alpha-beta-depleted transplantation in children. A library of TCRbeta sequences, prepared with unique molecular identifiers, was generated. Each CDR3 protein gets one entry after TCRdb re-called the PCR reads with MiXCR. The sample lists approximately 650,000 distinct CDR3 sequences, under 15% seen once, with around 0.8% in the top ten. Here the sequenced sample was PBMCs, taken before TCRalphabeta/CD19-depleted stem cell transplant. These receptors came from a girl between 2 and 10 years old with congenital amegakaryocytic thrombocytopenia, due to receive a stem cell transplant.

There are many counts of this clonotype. The CDR3 DNA follows: TGTGCCAGCAGCGTAGTAGCCTACGAGCAGTACTTC. Amino acid sequence: CASSVVAYEQYF. V is TRBV9 and J is TRBJ2-7; D remains ambiguous. Per germline, CDR1 SGDLS and CDR2 YYNGEE. This CDR3 contains 12 residues. The V gene lost 0 bases and the J gene lost 2 bases, with 3 bases spanning the gap.

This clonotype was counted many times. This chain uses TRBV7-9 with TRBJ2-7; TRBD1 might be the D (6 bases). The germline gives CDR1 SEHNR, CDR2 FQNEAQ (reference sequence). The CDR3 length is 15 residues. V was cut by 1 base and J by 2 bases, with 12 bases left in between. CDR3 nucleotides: TGTGCCAGCAGCTTAGGTGTTCAGGGGACCTACGAGCAGTACTTC. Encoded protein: CASSLGVQGTYEQYF.

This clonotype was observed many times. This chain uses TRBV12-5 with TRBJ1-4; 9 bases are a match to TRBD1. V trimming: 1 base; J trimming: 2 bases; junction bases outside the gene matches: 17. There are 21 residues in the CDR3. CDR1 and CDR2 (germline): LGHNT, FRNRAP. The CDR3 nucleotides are TGTGCTAGTGGTTTGGGCCCCTACGGGACAGGGAACCGAGGGACTAATGAAAAACTGTTTTTT. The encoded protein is CASGLGPYGTGNRGTNEKLFF.

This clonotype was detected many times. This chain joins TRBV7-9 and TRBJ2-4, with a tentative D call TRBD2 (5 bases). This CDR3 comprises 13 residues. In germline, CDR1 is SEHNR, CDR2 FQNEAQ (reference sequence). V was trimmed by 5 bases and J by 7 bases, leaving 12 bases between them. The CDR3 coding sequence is TGTGCCAGCAGCCCCCGGGAACTTAACATTCAGTACTTC. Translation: CASSPRELNIQYF. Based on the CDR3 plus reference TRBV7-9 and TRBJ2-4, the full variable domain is DTGVSQNPRHKITKRGQNVTFRCDPISEHNRLYWYRQTLGQGPEFLTYFQNEAQLEKSRLLSDRFSAERPKGSFSTLEIQRTEQGDSAMYLCASSPRELNIQYFGAGTRLSVL.

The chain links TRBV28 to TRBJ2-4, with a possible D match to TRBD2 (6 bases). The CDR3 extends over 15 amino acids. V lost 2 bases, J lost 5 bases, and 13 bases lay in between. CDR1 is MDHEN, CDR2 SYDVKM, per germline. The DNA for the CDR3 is TGTGCCAGCAGTTTAATGGGGGGAGGTGAAAACATTCAGTACTTC. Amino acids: CASSLMGGGENIQYF.

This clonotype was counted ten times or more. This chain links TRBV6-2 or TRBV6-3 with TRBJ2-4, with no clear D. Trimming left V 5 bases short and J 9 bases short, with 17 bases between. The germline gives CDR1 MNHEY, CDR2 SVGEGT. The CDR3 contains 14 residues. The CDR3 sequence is CASSPRSQGSIQYF. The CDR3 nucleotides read TGTGCCAGCAGTCCTCGGTCGCAAGGATCCATTCAGTACTTC.

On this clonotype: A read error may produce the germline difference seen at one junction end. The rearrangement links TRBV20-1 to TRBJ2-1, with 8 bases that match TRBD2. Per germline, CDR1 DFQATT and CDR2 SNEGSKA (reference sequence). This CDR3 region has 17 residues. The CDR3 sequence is CCASEREPVLSYNEQFF. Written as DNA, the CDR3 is TGCTGTGCTAGCGAGCGGGAGCCCGTACTCTCCTACAATGAGCAGTTCTTC.

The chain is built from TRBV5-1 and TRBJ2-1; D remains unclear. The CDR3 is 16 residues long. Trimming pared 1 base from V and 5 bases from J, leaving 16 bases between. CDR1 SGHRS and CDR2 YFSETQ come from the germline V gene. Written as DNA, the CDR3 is TGCGCCAGCAGCTTGACCCTAACCGTCCACGACAATGAGCAGTTCTTC. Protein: CASSLTLTVHDNEQFF.

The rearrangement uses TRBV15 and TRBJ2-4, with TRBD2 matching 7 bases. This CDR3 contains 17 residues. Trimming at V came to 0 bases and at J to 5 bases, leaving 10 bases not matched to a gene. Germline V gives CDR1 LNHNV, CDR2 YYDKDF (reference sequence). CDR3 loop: CATSREGGLDRENIQYF. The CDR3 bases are TGTGCCACCAGCAGAGAGGGGGGGTTGGATAGGGAAAACATTCAGTACTTC.

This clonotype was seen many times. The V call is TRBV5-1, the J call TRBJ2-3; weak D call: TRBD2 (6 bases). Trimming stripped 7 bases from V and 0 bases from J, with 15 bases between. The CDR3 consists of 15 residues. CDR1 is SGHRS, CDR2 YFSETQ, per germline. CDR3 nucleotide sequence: TGCGCCAGCGTTGCGGGGAGACCTAGCACAGATACGCAGTATTTT. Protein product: CASVAGRPSTDTQYF. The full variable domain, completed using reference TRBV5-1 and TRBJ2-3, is KAGVTQTPRYLIKTRGQQVTLSCSPISGHRSVSWYQQTPGQGLQFLFEYFSETQRNKGNFPGRFSGRQFSNSRSEMNVSTLELGDSALYLCASVAGRPSTDTQYFGPGTRLTVL.

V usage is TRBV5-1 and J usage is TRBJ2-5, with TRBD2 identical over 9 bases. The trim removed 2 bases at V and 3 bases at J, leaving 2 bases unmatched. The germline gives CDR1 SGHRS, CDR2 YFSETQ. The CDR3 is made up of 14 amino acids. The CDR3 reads CASSFGGREETQYF. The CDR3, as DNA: TGCGCCAGCAGCTTCGGCGGGAGGGAAGAGACCCAGTACTTC.

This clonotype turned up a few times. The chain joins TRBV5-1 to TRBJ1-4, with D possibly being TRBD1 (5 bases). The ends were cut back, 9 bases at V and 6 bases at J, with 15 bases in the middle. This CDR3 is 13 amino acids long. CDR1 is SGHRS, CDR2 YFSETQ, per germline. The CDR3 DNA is TGCGCCAACCGACAGCGAGATTATGAAAAACTGTTTTTT. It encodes CANRQRDYEKLFF.

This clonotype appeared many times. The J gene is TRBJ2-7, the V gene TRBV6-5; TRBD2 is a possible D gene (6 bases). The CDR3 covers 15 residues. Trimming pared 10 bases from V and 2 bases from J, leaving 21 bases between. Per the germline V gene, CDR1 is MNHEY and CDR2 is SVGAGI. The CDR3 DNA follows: TGTGCCACCACTTCCAGCGGAGGGCCCGCCTACGAGCAGTACTTC. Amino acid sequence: CATTSSGGPAYEQYF.

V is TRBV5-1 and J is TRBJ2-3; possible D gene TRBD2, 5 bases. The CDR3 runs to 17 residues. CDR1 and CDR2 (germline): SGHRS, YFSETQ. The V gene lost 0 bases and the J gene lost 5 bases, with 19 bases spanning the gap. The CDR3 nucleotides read TGCGCCAGCAGCTTGGTGGAGGTTAGGAACGGCGGAGATACGCAGTATTTT. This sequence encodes CASSLVEVRNGGDTQYF.

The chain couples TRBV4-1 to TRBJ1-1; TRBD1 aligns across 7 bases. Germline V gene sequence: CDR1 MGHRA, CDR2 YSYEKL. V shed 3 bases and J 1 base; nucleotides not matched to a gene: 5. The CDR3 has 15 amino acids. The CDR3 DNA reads TGCGCCAGCAGCCAGACGACAGGGCCGAACACTGAAGCTTTCTTT. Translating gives CASSQTTGPNTEAFF.

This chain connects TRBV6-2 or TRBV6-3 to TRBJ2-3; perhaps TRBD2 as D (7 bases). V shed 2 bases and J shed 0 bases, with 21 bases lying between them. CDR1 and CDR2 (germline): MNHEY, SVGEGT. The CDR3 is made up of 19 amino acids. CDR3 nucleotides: TGTGCCAGCAGTTACGCCACAGGGCGGCTAGCGGCTAGCACAGATACGCAGTATTTT. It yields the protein CASSYATGRLAASTDTQYF.

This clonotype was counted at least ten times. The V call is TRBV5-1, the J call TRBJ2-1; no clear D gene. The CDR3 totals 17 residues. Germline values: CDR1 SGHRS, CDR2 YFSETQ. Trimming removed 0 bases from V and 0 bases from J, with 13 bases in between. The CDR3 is CASSLVSAASSYNEQFF. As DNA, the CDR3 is TGCGCCAGCAGCTTGGTTTCCGCCGCTAGCTCCTACAATGAGCAGTTCTTC.

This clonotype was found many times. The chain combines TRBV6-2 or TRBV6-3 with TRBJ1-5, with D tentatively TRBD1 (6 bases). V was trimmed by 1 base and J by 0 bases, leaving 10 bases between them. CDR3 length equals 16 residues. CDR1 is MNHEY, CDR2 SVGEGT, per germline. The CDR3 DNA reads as TGTGCCAGCAGTTACTGGGACATGAATAGCAATCAGCCCCAGCATTTT. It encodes CASSYWDMNSNQPQHF.

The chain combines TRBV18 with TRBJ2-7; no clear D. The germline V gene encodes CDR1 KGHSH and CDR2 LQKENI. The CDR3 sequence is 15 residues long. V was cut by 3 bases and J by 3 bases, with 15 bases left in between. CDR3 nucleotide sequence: TGTGCCAGCTCACCCGAAATCGACCTAGACTACGAGCAGTACTTC. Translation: CASSPEIDLDYEQYF. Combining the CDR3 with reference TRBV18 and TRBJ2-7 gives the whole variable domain NAGVMQNPRHLVRRRGQEARLRCSPMKGHSHVYWYRQLPEEGLKFMVYLQKENIIDESGMPKERFSAEFPKEGPSILRIQQVVRGDSAAYFCASSPEIDLDYEQYFGPGTRLTVT.

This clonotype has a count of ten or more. CDR3 sequence: CASSFYERQSTDTQYF. CDR3 DNA sequence: TGTGCCAGCAGTTTTTATGAGCGCCAAAGCACAGATACGCAGTATTTT. V is TRBV12-3 or TRBV12-4 and J is TRBJ2-3; D call uncertain. V gave up 3 bases and J gave up 0 bases, with 13 bases separating them. The CDR3 loop spans 16 amino acids.

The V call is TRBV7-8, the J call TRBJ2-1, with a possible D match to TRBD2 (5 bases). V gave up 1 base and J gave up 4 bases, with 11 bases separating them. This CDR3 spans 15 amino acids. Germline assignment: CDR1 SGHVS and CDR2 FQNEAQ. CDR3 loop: CASSLGVATYNEQFF. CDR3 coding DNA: TGTGCCAGCAGCTTAGGGGTAGCGACTTACAATGAGCAGTTCTTC.

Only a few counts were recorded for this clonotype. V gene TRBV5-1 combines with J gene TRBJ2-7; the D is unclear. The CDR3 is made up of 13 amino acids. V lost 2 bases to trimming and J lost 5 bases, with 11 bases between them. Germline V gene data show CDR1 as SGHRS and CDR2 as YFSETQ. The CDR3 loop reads CASSFGYSNEQYF. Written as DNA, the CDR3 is TGCGCCAGCAGCTTTGGATATTCTAACGAGCAGTACTTC.

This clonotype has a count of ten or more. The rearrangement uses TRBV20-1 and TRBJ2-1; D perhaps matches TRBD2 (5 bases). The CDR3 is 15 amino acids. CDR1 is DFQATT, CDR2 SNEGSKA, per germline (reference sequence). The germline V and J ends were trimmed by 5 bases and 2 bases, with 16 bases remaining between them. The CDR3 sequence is CSAQDADFPYNEQFF. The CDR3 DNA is TGCAGTGCTCAAGACGCGGACTTTCCCTACAATGAGCAGTTCTTC.

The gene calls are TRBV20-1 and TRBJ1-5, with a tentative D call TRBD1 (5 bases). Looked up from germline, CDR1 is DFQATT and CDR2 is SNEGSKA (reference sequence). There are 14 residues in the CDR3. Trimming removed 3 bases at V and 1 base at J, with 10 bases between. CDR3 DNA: TGCAGTGCTAGGGGGACGGCGAGCAATCAGCCCCAGCATTTT. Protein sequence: CSARGTASNQPQHF.

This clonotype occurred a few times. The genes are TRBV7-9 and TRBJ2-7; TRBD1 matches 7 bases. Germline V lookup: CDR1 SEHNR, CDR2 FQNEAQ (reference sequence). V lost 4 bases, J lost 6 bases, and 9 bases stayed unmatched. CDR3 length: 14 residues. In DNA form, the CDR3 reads TGTGCCAGCAGCTACACAGGGGCACTAATCGAGCAGTACTTC. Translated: CASSYTGALIEQYF.

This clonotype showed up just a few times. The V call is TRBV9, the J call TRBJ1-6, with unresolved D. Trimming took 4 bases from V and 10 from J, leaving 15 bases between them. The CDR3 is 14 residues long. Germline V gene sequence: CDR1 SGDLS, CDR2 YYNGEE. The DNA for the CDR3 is TGTGCCAGCAGCTCCCACGTAGGGCACTCACCCCTCCACTTT. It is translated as CASSSHVGHSPLHF.

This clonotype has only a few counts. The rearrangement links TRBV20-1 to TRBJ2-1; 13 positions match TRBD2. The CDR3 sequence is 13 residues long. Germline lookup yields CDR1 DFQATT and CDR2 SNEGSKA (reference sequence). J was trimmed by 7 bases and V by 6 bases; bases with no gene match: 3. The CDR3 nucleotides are TGCAGTGCCCCGACTAGCGGGAGGAATGAGCAGTTCTTC. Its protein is CSAPTSGRNEQFF.

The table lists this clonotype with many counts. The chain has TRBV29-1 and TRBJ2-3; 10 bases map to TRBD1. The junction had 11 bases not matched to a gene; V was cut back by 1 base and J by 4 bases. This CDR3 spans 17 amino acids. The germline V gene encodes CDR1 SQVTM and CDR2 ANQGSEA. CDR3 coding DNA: TGCAGCGTTGAAGGGTTATTAGTTGGGACAGGGGCAGATACGCAGTATTTT. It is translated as CSVEGLLVGTGADTQYF.

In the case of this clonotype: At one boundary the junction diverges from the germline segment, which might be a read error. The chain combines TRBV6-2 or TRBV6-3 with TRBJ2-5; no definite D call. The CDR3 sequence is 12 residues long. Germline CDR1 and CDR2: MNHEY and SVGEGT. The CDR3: CASSVSQDTQYF. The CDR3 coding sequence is TGTGCCAGCAGTGTCTCTCAAGATACCCAGTACTTC.

This CDR3 reads CASSVKETDTQYF. The CDR3 DNA is TGTGCCAGCAGCGTGAAGGAGACAGATACGCAGTATTTT. The V and J genes are TRBV2 and TRBJ2-3; D ambiguous. CDR3 length: 13 residues. V lost 6 bases to trimming and J lost 3 bases, with 10 bases between them. Germline CDR1 and CDR2: SNHLY and FYNNEI.